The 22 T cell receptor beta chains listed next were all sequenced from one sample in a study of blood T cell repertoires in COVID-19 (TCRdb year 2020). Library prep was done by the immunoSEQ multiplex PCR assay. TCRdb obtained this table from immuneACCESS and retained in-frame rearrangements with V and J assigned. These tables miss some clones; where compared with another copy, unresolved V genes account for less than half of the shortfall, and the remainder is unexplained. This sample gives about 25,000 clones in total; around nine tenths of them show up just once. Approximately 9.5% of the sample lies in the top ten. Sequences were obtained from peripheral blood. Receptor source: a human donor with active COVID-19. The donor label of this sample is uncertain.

CDR3 in DNA: TGTGCCACTCCGACTAGCGGGAGAATCTACAATGAGCAGTTCTTC. Protein: CATPTSGRIYNEQFF. J is TRBJ2-1 and V is TRBV24-1, with 12 positions matching TRBD2. CDR1 is KGHDR and CDR2 is SFDVKD in the germline V gene. CDR3 length: 15 residues. V gave up 10 bases and J gave up 3 bases; unmatched junction bases: 6.

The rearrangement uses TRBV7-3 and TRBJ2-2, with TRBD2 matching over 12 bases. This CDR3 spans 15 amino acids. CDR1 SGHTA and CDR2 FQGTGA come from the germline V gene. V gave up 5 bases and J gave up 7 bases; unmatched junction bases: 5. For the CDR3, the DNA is TGTGCCAGCAGCCAGACTAGCGGGAGCGTCGGGGAGCTGTTTTTT. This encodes CASSQTSGSVGELFF.

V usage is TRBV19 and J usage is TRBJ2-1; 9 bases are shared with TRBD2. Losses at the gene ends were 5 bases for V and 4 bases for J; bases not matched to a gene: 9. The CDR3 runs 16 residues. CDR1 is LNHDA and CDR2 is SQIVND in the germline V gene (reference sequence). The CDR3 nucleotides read TGTGCCAGTAGTGCCCTGACTAGCGGCCTTTACAATGAGCAGTTCTTC. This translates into CASSALTSGLYNEQFF. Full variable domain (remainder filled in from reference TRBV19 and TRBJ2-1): DGGITQSPKYLFRKEGQNVTLSCEQNLNHDAMYWYRQDPGQGLRLIYYSQIVNDFQKGDIAEGYSVSREKKESFPLTVTSAQKNPTAFYLCASSALTSGLYNEQFFGPGTRLTVL.

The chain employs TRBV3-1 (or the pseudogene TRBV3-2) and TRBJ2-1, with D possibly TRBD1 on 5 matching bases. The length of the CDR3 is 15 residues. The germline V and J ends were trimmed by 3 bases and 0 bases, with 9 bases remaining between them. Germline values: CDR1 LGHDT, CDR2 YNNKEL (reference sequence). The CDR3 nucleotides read TGTGCCAGCAGCCATGACAGAAGCTCCTACAATGAGCAGTTCTTC. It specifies CASSHDRSSYNEQFF.

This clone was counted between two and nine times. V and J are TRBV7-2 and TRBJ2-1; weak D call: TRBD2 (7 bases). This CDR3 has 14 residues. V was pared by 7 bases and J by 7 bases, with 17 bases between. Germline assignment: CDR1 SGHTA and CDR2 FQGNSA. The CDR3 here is CASTLGGLANEQFF. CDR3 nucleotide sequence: TGTGCCAGCACCCTGGGGGGGCTAGCGAATGAGCAGTTCTTC. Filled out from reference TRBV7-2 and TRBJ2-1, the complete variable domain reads GAGVSQSPSNKVTEKGKDVELRCDPISGHTALYWYRQSLGQGLEFLIYFQGNSAPDKSGLPSDRFSAERTGGSVSTLTIQRTQQEDSAVYLCASTLGGLANEQFFGPGTRLTVL.

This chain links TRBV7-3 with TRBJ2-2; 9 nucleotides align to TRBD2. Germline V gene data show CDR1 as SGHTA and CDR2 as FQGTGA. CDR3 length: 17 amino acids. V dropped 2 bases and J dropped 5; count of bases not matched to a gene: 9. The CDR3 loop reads CASSLSAGGPGTGELFF. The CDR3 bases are TGTGCCAGCAGCTTATCGGCGGGAGGGCCTGGGACCGGGGAGCTGTTTTTT.

CDR3 region: CASSLQGTVSGNTIYF. DNA for the CDR3: TGTGCCAGCAGCTTACAGGGGACCGTCTCTGGAAACACCATATATTTT. The chain has TRBV7-2 and TRBJ1-3, with D tentatively TRBD1 (6 bases). Germline CDR1 reads SGHTA; CDR2 reads FQGNSA. The V gene lost 2 bases and the J gene lost 0 bases, with 11 bases spanning the gap. The CDR3 contains 16 residues. Variable domain in full (rest from reference TRBV7-2 and TRBJ1-3): GAGVSQSPSNKVTEKGKDVELRCDPISGHTALYWYRQSLGQGLEFLIYFQGNSAPDKSGLPSDRFSAERTGGSVSTLTIQRTQQEDSAVYLCASSLQGTVSGNTIYFGEGSWLTVV.

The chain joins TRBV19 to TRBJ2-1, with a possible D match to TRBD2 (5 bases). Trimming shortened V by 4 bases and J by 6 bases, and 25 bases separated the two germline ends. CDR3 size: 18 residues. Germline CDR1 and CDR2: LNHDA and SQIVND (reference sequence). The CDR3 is CASSKRSRESISGNEQFF. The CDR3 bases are TGTGCCAGTAGTAAAAGAAGTAGGGAGTCTATTTCGGGCAATGAGCAGTTCTTC.

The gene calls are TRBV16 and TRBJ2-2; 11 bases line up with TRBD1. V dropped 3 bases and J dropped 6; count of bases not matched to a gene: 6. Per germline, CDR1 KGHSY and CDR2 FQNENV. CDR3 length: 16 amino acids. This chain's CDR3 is CASSHAPGQGAGELFF. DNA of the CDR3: TGTGCCAGCAGCCACGCTCCGGGACAGGGGGCCGGGGAGCTGTTTTTT.

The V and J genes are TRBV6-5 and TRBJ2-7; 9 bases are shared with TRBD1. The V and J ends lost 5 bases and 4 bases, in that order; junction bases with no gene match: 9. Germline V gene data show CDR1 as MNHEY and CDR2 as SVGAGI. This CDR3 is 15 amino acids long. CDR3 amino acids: CASSLFPGQGYEQYF. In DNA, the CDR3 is TGTGCCAGCAGTCTTTTCCCCGGACAGGGGTACGAGCAGTACTTC.

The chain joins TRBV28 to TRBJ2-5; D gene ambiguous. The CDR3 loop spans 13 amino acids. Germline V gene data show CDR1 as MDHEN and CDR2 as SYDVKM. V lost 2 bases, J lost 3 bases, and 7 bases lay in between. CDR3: CASSLNEKETQYF. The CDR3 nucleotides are TGTGCCAGCAGTTTAAACGAGAAAGAGACCCAGTACTTC.

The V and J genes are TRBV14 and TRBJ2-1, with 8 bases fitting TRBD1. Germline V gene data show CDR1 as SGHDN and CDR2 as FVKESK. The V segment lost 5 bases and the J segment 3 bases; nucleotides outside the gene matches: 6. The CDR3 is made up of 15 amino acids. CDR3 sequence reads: CASSYTGGDYNEQFF. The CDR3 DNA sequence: TGTGCCAGCAGCTATACAGGGGGTGACTACAATGAGCAGTTCTTC.

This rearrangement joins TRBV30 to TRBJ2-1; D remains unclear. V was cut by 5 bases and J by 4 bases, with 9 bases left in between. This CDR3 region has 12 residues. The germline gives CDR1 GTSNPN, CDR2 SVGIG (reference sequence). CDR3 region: CAWQSPYNEQFF. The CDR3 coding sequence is TGTGCCTGGCAGTCCCCTTACAATGAGCAGTTCTTC.

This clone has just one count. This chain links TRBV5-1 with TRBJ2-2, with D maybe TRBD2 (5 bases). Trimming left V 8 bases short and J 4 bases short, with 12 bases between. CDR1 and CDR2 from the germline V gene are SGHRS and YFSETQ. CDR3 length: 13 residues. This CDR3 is CASTPGFTGELFF. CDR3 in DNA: TGCGCCAGTACTCCGGGATTCACCGGGGAGCTGTTTTTT.

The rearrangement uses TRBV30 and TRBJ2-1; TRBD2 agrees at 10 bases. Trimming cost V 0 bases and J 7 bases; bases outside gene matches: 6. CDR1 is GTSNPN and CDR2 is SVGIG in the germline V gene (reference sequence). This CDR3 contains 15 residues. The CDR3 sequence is CAWSVLAGVKNEQFF. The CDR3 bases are TGTGCCTGGAGTGTGCTAGCGGGAGTAAAAAATGAGCAGTTCTTC.

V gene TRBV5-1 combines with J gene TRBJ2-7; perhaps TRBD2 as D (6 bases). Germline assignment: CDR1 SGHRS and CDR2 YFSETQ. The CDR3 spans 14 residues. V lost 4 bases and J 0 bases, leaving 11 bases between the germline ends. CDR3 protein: CASSPQTSSYEQYF. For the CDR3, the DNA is TGCGCCAGCAGCCCTCAGACTAGCTCCTACGAGCAGTACTTC.

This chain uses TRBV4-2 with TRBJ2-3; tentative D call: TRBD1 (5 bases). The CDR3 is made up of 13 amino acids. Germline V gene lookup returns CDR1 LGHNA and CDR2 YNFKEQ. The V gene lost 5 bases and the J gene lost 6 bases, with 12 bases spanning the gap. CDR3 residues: CASSDVQVDTQYF. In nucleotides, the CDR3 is TGTGCCAGCAGCGACGTACAGGTCGATACGCAGTATTTT.

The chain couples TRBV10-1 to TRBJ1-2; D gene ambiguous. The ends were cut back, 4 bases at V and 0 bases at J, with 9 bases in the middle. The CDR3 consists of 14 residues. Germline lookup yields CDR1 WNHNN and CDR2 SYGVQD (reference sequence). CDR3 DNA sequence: TGCGCCAGCAGTGGAGATTACCCTAACTATGGCTACACCTTC. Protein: CASSGDYPNYGYTF.

CDR3 sequence reads: CASSVAGGPNEQYF. The CDR3 DNA follows: TGTGCCAGCAGCGTAGCGGGAGGGCCCAACGAGCAGTACTTC. The rearrangement uses TRBV9 and TRBJ2-7; 8 bases are a match to TRBD2. CDR3 length equals 14 residues. The germline V gene encodes CDR1 SGDLS and CDR2 YYNGEE. V was pared by 0 bases and J by 5 bases, with 4 bases of the junction left unmatched. Supplemented by reference TRBV9 and TRBJ2-7, the full variable domain reads DSGVTQTPKHLITATGQRVTLRCSPRSGDLSVYWYQQSLDQGLQFLIQYYNGEERAKGNILERFSAQQFPDLHSELNLSSLELGDSALYFCASSVAGGPNEQYFGPGTRLTVT.

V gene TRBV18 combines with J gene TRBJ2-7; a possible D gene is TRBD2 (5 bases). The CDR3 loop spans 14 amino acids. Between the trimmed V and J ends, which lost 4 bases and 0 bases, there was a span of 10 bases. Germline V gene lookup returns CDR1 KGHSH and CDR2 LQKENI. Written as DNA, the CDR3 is TGTGCCAGCTCACTTTCTCGGGACTCCTACGAGCAGTACTTC. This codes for CASSLSRDSYEQYF. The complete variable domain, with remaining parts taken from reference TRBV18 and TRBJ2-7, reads NAGVMQNPRHLVRRRGQEARLRCSPMKGHSHVYWYRQLPEEGLKFMVYLQKENIIDESGMPKERFSAEFPKEGPSILRIQQVVRGDSAAYFCASSLSRDSYEQYFGPGTRLTVT.

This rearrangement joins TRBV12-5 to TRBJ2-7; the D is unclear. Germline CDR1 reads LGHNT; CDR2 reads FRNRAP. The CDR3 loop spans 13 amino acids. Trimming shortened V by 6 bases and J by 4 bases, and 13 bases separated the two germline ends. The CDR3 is CASGPGSGYEQYF. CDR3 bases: TGTGCTAGTGGACCCGGGTCCGGGTACGAGCAGTACTTC.

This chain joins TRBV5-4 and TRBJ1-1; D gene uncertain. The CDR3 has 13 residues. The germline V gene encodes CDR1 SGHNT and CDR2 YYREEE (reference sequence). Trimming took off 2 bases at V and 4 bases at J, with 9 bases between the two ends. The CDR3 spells CASSFGEGTEAFF. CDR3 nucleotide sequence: TGTGCCAGCAGCTTCGGGGAGGGCACTGAAGCTTTCTTT. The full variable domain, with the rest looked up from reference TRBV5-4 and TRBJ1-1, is ETGVTQSPTHLIKTRGQQVTLRCSSQSGHNTVSWYQQALGQGPQFIFQYYREEENGRGNFPPRFSGLQFPNYSSELNVNALELDDSALYLCASSFGEGTEAFFGQGTRLTVV.